The 13 T cell receptor beta chains below all came from one sample that was sequenced in a study of tumor and adjacent non-tumor tissue in lung cancer. Three rounds of nested PCR, following a modified ARM-PCR protocol, produced the TCRbeta library. Via MiXCR, TCRdb re-called the multiplex PCR reads, giving one row per CDR3 protein. Here the sample spans roughly 140,000 distinct CDR3 sequences, around 66% being singletons. RNA was extracted from bulk tissue without any cell sorting. Sequencing input: lung tumor tissue. Receptor source: a man aged 55-75 years with small cell lung cancer.

The chain combines TRBV20-1 with TRBJ2-1; D perhaps matches TRBD1 (6 bases). The CDR3 consists of 15 residues. Germline V gene sequence: CDR1 DFQATT, CDR2 SNEGSKA (reference sequence). The V and J ends lost 2 bases and 6 bases respectively, with 17 bases between them. The CDR3 DNA follows: TGCAGTGCTAGACTCGGGACATGGGTTCTCAATGAGCAGTTCTTC. It codes for CSARLGTWVLNEQFF.

The chain joins TRBV28 to TRBJ2-7, with TRBD2 matching 13 bases. The length of the CDR3 is 16 residues. Trimming cost V 7 bases and J 6 bases; bases outside gene matches: 12. CDR1 is MDHEN, CDR2 SYDVKM, per germline. CDR3 DNA: TGTGCCAGCACCCTACTAGCGGGAGGGCCAGTATGCGAGCAGTACTTC. It encodes CASTLLAGGPVCEQYF. The whole variable domain, remainder taken from reference TRBV28 and TRBJ2-7, is DVKVTQSSRYLVKRTGEKVFLECVQDMDHENMFWYRQDPGLGLRLIYFSYDVKMKEKGDIPEGYSVSREKKERFSLILESASTNQTSMYLCASTLLAGGPVCEQYFGPGTRLTVT.

The genes are TRBV29-1 and TRBJ2-5; D remains unclear. CDR1 and CDR2 (germline): SQVTM, ANQGSEA. CDR3 length: 13 amino acids. Trimming shortened V by 3 bases and J by 7 bases, and 15 bases separated the two germline ends. CDR3: CSVDVRQVGTQYF. DNA of the CDR3: TGCAGCGTTGATGTACGGCAGGTGGGGACCCAGTACTTC. The full variable domain, in which reference TRBV29-1 and TRBJ2-5 provide the parts outside the CDR3, is SAVISQKPSRDICQRGTSLTIQCQVDSQVTMMFWYRQQPGQSLTLIATANQGSEATYESGFVIDKFPISRPNLTFSTLTVSNMSPEDSSIYLCSVDVRQVGTQYFGPGTRLLVL.

Concerning this clonotype itself: This sequence may be a read error, since a much larger clone differs from it by one base. The CDR3 DNA sequence: TGTGCCAGCAGTTTAGGGAACAGAACGTACAATGAGCAGTTCTTC. Translating it yields CASSLGNRTYNEQFF. The rearrangement joins TRBV28 to TRBJ2-1, with D unclear. Germline V CDR1 and CDR2: MDHEN, SYDVKM. Trimming stripped 2 bases from V and 4 bases from J, with 12 bases between. The CDR3 totals 15 residues.

This clonotype appeared many times. This rearrangement joins TRBV24-1 to TRBJ2-1; D not resolved. Trimming took 5 bases from V and 15 from J, leaving 19 bases between them. The CDR3 runs 13 residues. The germline CDR1 and CDR2 sequences are KGHDR and SFDVKD. The CDR3 here is CATSGPPDGLLFF. The CDR3 DNA reads TGTGCCACCAGTGGGCCACCCGACGGGTTACTGTTCTTC.

Comments on this clonotype: A single base separates this from a much larger clone, so it may be a read error. The chain carries TRBV29-1 and TRBJ1-2; D ambiguous. The CDR3 is 10 amino acids. Germline CDR1 SQVTM, CDR2 ANQGSEA. CDR3 in DNA: TGCAGCGCCGGGGATGATGGCTACATCTTC. It encodes CSAGDDGYIF. Full variable domain (rest looked up from reference TRBV29-1 and TRBJ1-2): SAVISQKPSRDICQRGTSLTIQCQVDSQVTMMFWYRQQPGQSLTLIATANQGSEATYESGFVIDKFPISRPNLTFSTLTVSNMSPEDSSIYLCSAGDDGYIFGSGTRLTVV.

For this clonotype: In this CDR3 the conserved last residue, phenylalanine or tryptophan, is missing, so a read error is likely. The chain combines TRBV20-1 with TRBJ1-2, with TRBD1 identical over 7 bases. There are 13 residues in the CDR3. The germline CDR1 and CDR2 sequences are DFQATT and SNEGSKA (reference sequence). V shed 5 bases and J 3 bases; nucleotides not matched to a gene: 6. In DNA, the CDR3 is TGCAGTGCTTACAGGGGTGTAGACTATGGCTACACCGTC. Protein: CSAYRGVDYGYTV.

This clonotype was seen a few times. The genes are TRBV29-1 and TRBJ1-1; possibly TRBD1 for D (5 bases). The germline V gene encodes CDR1 SQVTM and CDR2 ANQGSEA. Deletions cut 4 bases from V and 3 bases from J, with 12 bases between. The CDR3 spans 13 residues. The CDR3 here is CSVAGRRYTEAFF. For the CDR3, the DNA is TGCAGCGTTGCGGGACGAAGGTACACTGAAGCTTTCTTT.

A remark on this clonotype: A read error may be the cause here, since a much bigger clone is one base away. V gene TRBV12-3 or TRBV12-4 combines with J gene TRBJ1-2, with TRBD1 identical over 8 bases. This CDR3 comprises 13 residues. The CDR3 sequence: CASRRDRNYCYTF. The CDR3 DNA follows: TGTGCCAGCAGACGGGACAGGAACTATTGCTACACCTTC.

Points on this clonotype: The junction departs from the called germline gene at one end, perhaps through a read error. The chain recombines TRBV10-2 with TRBJ2-1; D possibly corresponds to TRBD2 (6 bases). This CDR3 has 14 residues. Per germline, CDR1 WSHSY and CDR2 SAAADI. CDR3 sequence reads: CACSVTSGLPEQFF. The CDR3 DNA follows: TGCGCCTGCAGTGTGACTAGTGGTCTGCCGGAGCAGTTCTTC.

Details on this clonotype: Germline is not matched at one junction end, which may reflect a read error. The chain employs TRBV29-1 and TRBJ1-5, with TRBD1 identical over 9 bases. The germline CDR1 and CDR2 sequences are SQVTM and ANQGSEA. CDR3 size: 15 residues. The CDR3 region is CSVATGTGSLQPQHF. CDR3 DNA: TGCAGTGTTGCAACCGGGACAGGGAGTCTTCAGCCCCAGCATTTT. Based on the CDR3 plus reference TRBV29-1 and TRBJ1-5, the full variable domain is SAVISQKPSRDICQRGTSLTIQCQVDSQVTMMFWYRQQPGQSLTLIATANQGSEATYESGFVIDKFPISRPNLTFSTLTVSNMSPEDSSIYLCSVATGTGSLQPQHFGDGTRLSIL.

Comment on this clonotype: No conserved phenylalanine or tryptophan ends this CDR3, so it is likely a read error. The V gene is TRBV6-6, the J gene TRBJ2-2, with D possibly TRBD1 on 7 matching bases. From germline, CDR1 is MNHNY and CDR2 SVGAGI (reference sequence). CDR3 size: 16 residues. CDR3 residues: CASSQGRDPNTGELFL. DNA for the CDR3: TGTGCCAGCTCACAGGGGCGGGACCCGAACACAGGGGAGCTGTTTCTT.

Comments on this clonotype: A much larger clone differs by one base, so this may be a read error. This chain uses TRBV6-2 or TRBV6-3 with TRBJ2-3; 14 bases are shared with TRBD2. V gave up 8 bases and J gave up 4 bases; unmatched junction bases: 11. Germline CDR1 and CDR2: MNHEY and SVGEGT. The CDR3 is 17 residues long. This chain's CDR3 is CASRSYGTSGSPDTQYF. The CDR3 nucleotides are TGTGCCAGCCGTTCCTACGGGACTAGCGGGAGTCCAGATACGCAGTATTTT.